Sequencing of this TCR beta chain was carried out in a study of CD8 T cells in ankylosing spondylitis. Study results and limitations: Reportedly, disease-linked clones are significantly enriched in ankylosing spondylitis patients' matched synovial fluid.

Molecular-barcoded quantitative 5'-RACE produced these TCR beta libraries. One entry per CDR3 protein results from TCRdb running MiXCR on the 5' RACE reads. Here the sample spans some 240,000 distinct CDR3 sequences, 15% to 20% being singletons. Note on this clonotype: Its antigen remains unknown.

Per germline, CDR1 SQVTM and CDR2 ANQGSEA. The CDR3 is made up of 17 amino acids. The V and J ends lost 3 bases and 0 bases, in that order; junction bases with no gene match: 9. Source material: blood, either unsorted or a sorted T cell fraction (not recorded which). This TCR derives from a male donor with ankylosing spondylitis or in good health (not recorded which). V gene TRBV29-1 combines with J gene TRBJ2-2; TRBD1 matches at 8 bases. CDR3 region: CSVELTGVDSNTGELFF. The CDR3 DNA sequence: TGCAGCGTTGAGTTGACAGGGGTAGATTCGAACACCGGGGAGCTGTTTTTT.